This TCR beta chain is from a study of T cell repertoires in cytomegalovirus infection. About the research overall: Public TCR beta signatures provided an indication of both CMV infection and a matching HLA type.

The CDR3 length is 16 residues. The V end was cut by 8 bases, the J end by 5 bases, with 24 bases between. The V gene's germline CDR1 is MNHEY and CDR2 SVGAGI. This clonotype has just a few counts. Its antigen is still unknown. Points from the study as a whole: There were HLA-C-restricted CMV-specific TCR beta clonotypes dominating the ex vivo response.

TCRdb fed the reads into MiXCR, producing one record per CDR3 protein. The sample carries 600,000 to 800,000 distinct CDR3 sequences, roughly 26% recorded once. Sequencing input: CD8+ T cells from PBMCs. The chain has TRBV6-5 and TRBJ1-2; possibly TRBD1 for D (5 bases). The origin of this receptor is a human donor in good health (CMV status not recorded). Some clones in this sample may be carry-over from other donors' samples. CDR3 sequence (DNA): TGTGCCAGCGGTCCCCCACATATGGGGAGGGGATATGGCTACACCTTC. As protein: CASGPPHMGRGYGYTF.